This T cell receptor beta chain was observed in a study of T cell repertoires and Cas9 in healthy adults. Study summary: CD4 and CD8 compartments: SpCas9-reactive T cells profiled for potency, cytotoxicity, lineage. Study-level results: In vitro, SpCas9-reactive Tregs were reported to curb effector T cell proliferation and function.

Trimming pared 4 bases from V and 3 bases from J, leaving 9 bases between. This CDR3 contains 13 residues. Looked up from germline, CDR1 is MNHNS and CDR2 is SASEGT. Points on this clone: Antigen unknown.

Measured with immunoSEQ multiplex PCR; TCRdb has only the in-frame clones, and not every one. Of 15,000 or so clones listed, 89% are singletons. The sequence came from a human donor in good health. V gene TRBV6-1 combines with J gene TRBJ1-1; D remains ambiguous. Sequencing was carried out using Tregs (CD4+, CD25+, CD127-, CD137-, CD154-) from PBMCs; culture status not recorded. Written as DNA, the CDR3 is TGTGCCAGCAGTGGGACCATATACACTGAAGCTTTCTTT. This encodes CASSGTIYTEAFF.